This TCR beta chain appears in the sequencing data of a study of shared clonotypes between healthy human individuals. Only in-frame clones appear in the TCRdb table, and some are missing; sequencing was by immunoSEQ multiplex PCR. The top ten clones hold about 9.3% of a sample with some 350,000 clones, 74% of them seen once. Material for sequencing was memory CD4+ T cells sorted from blood. Stated subset: CD45RA-negative fraction. The receptor was derived from a man aged 25-45 years in good health.

In nucleotides, the CDR3 is TGTGCCAGCAGCTTTAGCCGGACTACAGATACGCAGTATTTT. Protein product: CASSFSRTTDTQYF. The gene calls are TRBV11-2 and TRBJ2-3, with a possible D match to TRBD2 (5 bases). The ends were cut back, 3 bases at V and 3 bases at J, with 10 bases in the middle. Germline V CDR1 and CDR2: SGHAT, FQNNGV. CDR3 length: 14 residues.